A selection of T cell receptor beta chains follows, all from one sample in a study of T cells in Graves' hyperthyroidism and ophthalmopathy. A single record per CDR3 protein comes from TCRdb applying MiXCR to the multiplex PCR reads. Among 350,000 to 450,000 distinct CDR3 sequences, over 11% were seen once, and the ten largest hold under 30%. Sequencing was performed on blood. The source of these receptors is a man in his forties or fifties with Graves' ophthalmopathy. Both conserved end residues are part of each CDR3. A D gene is named only where the DNA matches it firmly. The listing skips clone size in some rows; elsewhere it reads once, few, many or a size class.

>TRBV24-1|NA|TRBJ2-1|many
TGTGCCACCAGTGATCCTTGGCGGGATAACAATGAGCAGTTCTTC
CATSDPWRDNNEQFF
>TRBV11-2|NA|TRBJ2-2|many
TGTGCCAGCAGCTTCAGGGGTACCGGGGAGCTGTTTTTT
CASSFRGTGELFF
>TRBV12-3/TRBV12-4|NA|TRBJ2-7|NA
TGTGCCAGCAGTTTTAGTTCCTATGAGGAGTACTTC
CASSFSSYEEYF
>TRBV11-2|TRBD2|TRBJ2-5|many
TGTGCCAGCAACCACGTAGCGGGAGCAAGCCAAGAGACCCAGTACTTC
CASNHVAGASQETQYF
>TRBV20-1|TRBD2|TRBJ2-5|many
TGCAGTGCCAGGCCACTAGCGGGAGTGGAGACCCAGTACTTC
CSARPLAGVETQYF
>TRBV20-1|TRBD2|TRBJ2-1|many
TGCAGTGCTGTGAAATACGGACTAGCGGGAGGGATGGGATACAATGAGCAGTTCTTC
CSAVKYGLAGGMGYNEQFF
>TRBV12-3/TRBV12-4|TRBD1|TRBJ2-6|NA
TGTGCCAGCAGTCCCACAGGGGCTGGGGCCAACGTCCTGACTTTC
CASSPTGAGANVLTF
>TRBV20-1|TRBD1|TRBJ2-1|NA
TGCAGTGCTAGAGATGGGAGACAGGGGATGCATGAGCAGTTCTTC
CSARDGRQGMHEQFF
>TRBV18|NA|TRBJ2-1|NA
TGTGCCAGCTCACTCACAGGGTCACTCTCGGAGCAGTTCTTC
CASSLTGSLSEQFF
>TRBV20-1|TRBD2|TRBJ2-3|many
TGCAGTGCTAGATCTAGCGGGAGTCCAGATACGCAGTATTTT
CSARSSGSPDTQYF
>TRBV2|NA|TRBJ2-1|NA
TGTGCCAGCAGTGTGGGTAACCTCCTGAATGAGCAGTTCTTC
CASSVGNLLNEQFF
>TRBV12-3/TRBV12-4|TRBD2|TRBJ2-3|many
TGTGCCAGCAGCCCCCTAGCGGGAGGACTTGCGCAGTATTTT
CASSPLAGGLAQYF
>TRBV5-1|NA|TRBJ2-7|many
TGCGCCAGCAGCCTAACCCTGGGGGAGCAGTACTTC
CASSLTLGEQYF
>TRBV20-1|NA|TRBJ2-7|many
TGCAGTGGCGGCAGGGAAACCTACGAGCAGTACTTC
CSGGRETYEQYF
>TRBV30|TRBD2|TRBJ2-5|many
TGTGCCTGGAGGGGTAGCGGGAGTGGTTTAGAGACCCAGTACTTC
CAWRGSGSGLETQYF
>TRBV6-1|TRBD2|TRBJ2-5|NA
TGTGCCAGCAGCGGGACTAGCGGGAGTAAGACCCAGTACTTC
CASSGTSGSKTQYF
>TRBV28|NA|TRBJ1-2|NA
TGTGCCAGCAGACCTAGGACGGGCTATGGCTACACCTTC
CASRPRTGYGYTF
>TRBV5-1|TRBD1|TRBJ1-4|NA
TGCGCCAGCAGCTTGCGAGGGGGCGGATTTGCTAATGAAAAACTGTTTTTT
CASSLRGGGFANEKLFF
>TRBV12-3/TRBV12-4|NA|TRBJ2-5|many
TGTGCCAGCAGCCGGCGGGGCGGCCAAGAGACCCAGTACTTC
CASSRRGGQETQYF
>TRBV14|NA|TRBJ2-3|many
TGTGCCAGCAGCCAAGTGGCCGTTTTCACAGATACGCAGTATTTT
CASSQVAVFTDTQYF
>TRBV14|TRBD2|TRBJ2-5|many
TGTGCCAGCAGCCAAGACCCCAGCGGGAGGACCAGCACCCAGTACTTC
CASSQDPSGRTSTQYF
>TRBV7-9|NA|TRBJ2-5|many
TGTGCCAGCAGCTCACCCAGGACGGTACAAGAGACCCAGTACTTC
CASSSPRTVQETQYF
>TRBV24-1|NA|TRBJ2-1|many
TGTGCCACCATTGCGTGGAACAATGAGCAGTTCTTC
CATIAWNNEQFF
>TRBV7-8|NA|TRBJ1-2|NA
TGTGCCAGCAGCCCCACCTCCGGGACCAGAACTAACTATGGCTACACCTTC
CASSPTSGTRTNYGYTF
>TRBV3-1|NA|TRBJ1-2|few
TGTGCCAGCAGCCACGGGACCAGGGGAAAGGGTGGCTACACCTTC
CASSHGTRGKGGYTF
>TRBV20-1|TRBD2|TRBJ2-1|few
TGCAGTGCTTGGCTAGCGGGAAACAATGAGCAGTTCTTC
CSAWLAGNNEQFF
>TRBV7-2|TRBD1|TRBJ2-2|few
TGTGCCAGCAGATTGGGACAGTCGAACACCGGGGAGCTGTTTTTT
CASRLGQSNTGELFF
>TRBV30|NA|TRBJ2-7|few
TGTGCCTGGGGCCCCGGCTACGAGCAGTACTTC
CAWGPGYEQYF